This T cell receptor (beta chain) was identified during a study of CD8+ T cells in alopecia areata. TCR sequencing used cDNA made by reverse transcription of extracted RNA. Data came from immunoSEQ multiplex PCR; TCRdb stores just in-frame clones and leaves some out. The sample holds roughly 250,000 clones, roughly 60% seen once. This clone was recorded a few times. Indicated treatment: oral pan-JAK inhibitor, 5-10 mg twice daily. This CDR3 is 17 amino acids long. The V gene lost 1 base and the J gene lost 0 bases, with 16 bases spanning the gap. Germline CDR1 is GTSNPN and CDR2 is SVGIG (reference sequence).

V and J are TRBV30 and TRBJ1-5; D call uncertain. The starting material was CD4+ T cells sorted from blood, obtained at week 52, from a patient treated with tofacitinib. The TCR sequence derives from a human donor with alopecia areata. Here the CDR3 DNA reads TGTGCCTGGAGTGAGGGCCATCGAGGGTTTAGCAATCAGCCCCAGCATTTT. This codes for CAWSEGHRGFSNQPQHF. The entire variable domain, with the rest obtained from reference TRBV30 and TRBJ1-5, is as follows: SQTIHQWPATLVQPVGSPLSLECTVEGTSNPNLYWYRQAAGRGLQLLFYSVGIGQISSEVPQNLSASRPQDRQFILSSKKLLLSDSGFYLCAWSEGHRGFSNQPQHFGDGTRLSIL.